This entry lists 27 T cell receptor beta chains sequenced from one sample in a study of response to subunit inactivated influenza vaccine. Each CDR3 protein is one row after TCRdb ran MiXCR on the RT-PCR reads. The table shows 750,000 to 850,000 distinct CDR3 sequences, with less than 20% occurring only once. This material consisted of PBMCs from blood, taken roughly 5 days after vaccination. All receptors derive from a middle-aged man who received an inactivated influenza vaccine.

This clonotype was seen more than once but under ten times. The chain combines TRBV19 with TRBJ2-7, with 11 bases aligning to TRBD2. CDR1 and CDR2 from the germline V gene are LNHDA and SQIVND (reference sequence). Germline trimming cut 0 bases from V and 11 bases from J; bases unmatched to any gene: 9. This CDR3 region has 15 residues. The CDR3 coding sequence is TGTGCCAGTAGTATAGATTTCTCGGCTAGCGGGGGGAAGTACTTC. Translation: CASSIDFSASGGKYF.

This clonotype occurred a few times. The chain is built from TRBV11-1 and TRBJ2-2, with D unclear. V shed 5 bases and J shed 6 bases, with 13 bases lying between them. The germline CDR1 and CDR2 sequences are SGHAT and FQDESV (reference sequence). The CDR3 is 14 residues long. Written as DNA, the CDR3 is TGTGCCAGCAGCCCTACCATATCCCCCGGGGAGCTGTTTTTT. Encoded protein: CASSPTISPGELFF.

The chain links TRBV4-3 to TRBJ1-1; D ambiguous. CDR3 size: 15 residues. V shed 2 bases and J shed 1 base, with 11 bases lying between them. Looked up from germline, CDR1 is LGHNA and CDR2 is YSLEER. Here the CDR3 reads CASSQFRGGNTEAFF. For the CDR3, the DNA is TGCGCCAGCAGCCAATTTCGAGGTGGGAACACTGAAGCTTTCTTT.

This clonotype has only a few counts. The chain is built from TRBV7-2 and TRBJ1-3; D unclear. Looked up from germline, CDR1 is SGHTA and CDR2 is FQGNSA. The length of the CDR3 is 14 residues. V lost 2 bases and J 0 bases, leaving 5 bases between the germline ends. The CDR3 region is CASSLRVSGNTIYF. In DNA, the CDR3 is TGTGCCAGCAGCTTAAGGGTCTCTGGAAACACCATATATTTT.

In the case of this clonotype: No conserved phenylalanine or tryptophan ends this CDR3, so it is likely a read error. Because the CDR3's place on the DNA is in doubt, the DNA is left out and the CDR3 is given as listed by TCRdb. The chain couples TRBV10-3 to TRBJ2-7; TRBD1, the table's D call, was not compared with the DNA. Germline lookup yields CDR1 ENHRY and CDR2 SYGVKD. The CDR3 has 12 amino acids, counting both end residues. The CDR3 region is CAISAAGDRGWL.

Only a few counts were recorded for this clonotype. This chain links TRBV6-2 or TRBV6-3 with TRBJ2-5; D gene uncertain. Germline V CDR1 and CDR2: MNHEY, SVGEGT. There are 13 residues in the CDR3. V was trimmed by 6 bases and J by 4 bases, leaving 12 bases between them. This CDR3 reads CASRDPAPETQYF. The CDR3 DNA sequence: TGTGCCAGCAGGGACCCTGCCCCAGAGACCCAGTACTTC.

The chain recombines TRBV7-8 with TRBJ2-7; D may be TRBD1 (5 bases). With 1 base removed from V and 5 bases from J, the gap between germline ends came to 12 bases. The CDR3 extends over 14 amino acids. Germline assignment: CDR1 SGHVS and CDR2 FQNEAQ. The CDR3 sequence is CASSLGTTAHEQYF. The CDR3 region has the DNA TGTGCCAGCAGCTTAGGGACAACGGCGCACGAGCAGTACTTC. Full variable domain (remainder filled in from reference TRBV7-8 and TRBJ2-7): GAGVSQSPRYKVAKRGQDVALRCDPISGHVSLFWYQQALGQGPEFLTYFQNEAQLDKSGLPSDRFFAERPEGSVSTLKIQRTQQEDSAVYLCASSLGTTAHEQYFGPGTRLTVT.

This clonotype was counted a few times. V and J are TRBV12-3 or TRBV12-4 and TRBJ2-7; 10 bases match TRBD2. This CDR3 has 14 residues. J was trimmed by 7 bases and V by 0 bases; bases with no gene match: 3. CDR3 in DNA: TGTGCCAGCAGTTTAGCGGGACTAGCGAGGGAGCAGTACTTC. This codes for CASSLAGLAREQYF.

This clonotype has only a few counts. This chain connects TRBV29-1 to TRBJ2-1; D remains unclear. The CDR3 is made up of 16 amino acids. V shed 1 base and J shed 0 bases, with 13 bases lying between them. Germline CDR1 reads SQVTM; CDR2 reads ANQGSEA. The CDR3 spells CSVEAFPSSSYNEQFF. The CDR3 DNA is TGCAGCGTTGAAGCCTTCCCAAGCAGCTCCTACAATGAGCAGTTCTTC.

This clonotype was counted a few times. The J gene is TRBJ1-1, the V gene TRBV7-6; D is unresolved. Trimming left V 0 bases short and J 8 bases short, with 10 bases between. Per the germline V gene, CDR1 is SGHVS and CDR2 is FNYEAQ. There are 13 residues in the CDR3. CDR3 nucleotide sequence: TGTGCCAGCAGCTTAGCGGAGACACTCGAAGCTTTCTTT. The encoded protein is CASSLAETLEAFF. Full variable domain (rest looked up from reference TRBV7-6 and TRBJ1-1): GAGVSQSPRYKVTKRGQDVALRCDPISGHVSLYWYRQALGQGPEFLTYFNYEAQQDKSGLPNDRFSAERPEGSISTLTIQRTEQRDSAMYRCASSLAETLEAFFGQGTRLTVV.

CDR3 amino acids: CASSETALQPQHF. CDR3 nucleotides: TGTGCCAGCAGTGAAACCGCTTTACAGCCCCAGCATTTT. The chain uses TRBV2 and TRBJ1-5, with D uncertain. The V end lost 2 bases, the J end lost 7 bases, and 9 bases lay between the germline ends. Germline lookup yields CDR1 SNHLY and CDR2 FYNNEI. The CDR3 totals 13 residues.

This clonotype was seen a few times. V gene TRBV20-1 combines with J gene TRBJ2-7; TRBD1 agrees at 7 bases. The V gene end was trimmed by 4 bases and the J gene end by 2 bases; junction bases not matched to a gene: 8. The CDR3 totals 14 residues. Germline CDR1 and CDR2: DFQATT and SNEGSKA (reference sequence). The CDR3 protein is CSATGTADPYEQYF. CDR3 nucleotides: TGCAGTGCTACCGGGACAGCCGACCCCTACGAGCAGTACTTC.

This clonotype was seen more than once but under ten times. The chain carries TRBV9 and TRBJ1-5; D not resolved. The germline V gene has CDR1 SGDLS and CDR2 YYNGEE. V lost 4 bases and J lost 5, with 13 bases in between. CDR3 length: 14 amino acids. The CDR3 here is CASSIPKSYQPQHF. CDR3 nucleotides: TGTGCCAGCAGCATCCCTAAATCATATCAGCCCCAGCATTTT.

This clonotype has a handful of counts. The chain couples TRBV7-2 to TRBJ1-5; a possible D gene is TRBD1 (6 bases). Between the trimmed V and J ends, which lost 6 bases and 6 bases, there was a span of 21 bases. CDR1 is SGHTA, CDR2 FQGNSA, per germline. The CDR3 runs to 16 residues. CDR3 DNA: TGTGCCAGCAGTCGACAGGTAGCCACGGGCGGTCAGCCCCAGCATTTT. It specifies CASSRQVATGGQPQHF.

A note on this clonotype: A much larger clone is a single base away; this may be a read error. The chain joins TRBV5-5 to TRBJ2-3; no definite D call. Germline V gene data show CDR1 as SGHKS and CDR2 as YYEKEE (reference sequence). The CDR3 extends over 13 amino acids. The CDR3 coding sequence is TGTCCCAGCAGCTTGCAAAGCACAGATACGCAGTATTTT. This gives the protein CPSSLQSTDTQYF.

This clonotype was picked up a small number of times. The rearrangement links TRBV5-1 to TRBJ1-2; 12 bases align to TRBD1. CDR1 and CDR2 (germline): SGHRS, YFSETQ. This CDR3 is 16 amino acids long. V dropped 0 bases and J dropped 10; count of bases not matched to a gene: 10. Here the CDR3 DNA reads TGCGCCAGCAGCTTGGTGGGGACAGGGGGCTCAGGAGCCTACACCTTC. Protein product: CASSLVGTGGSGAYTF. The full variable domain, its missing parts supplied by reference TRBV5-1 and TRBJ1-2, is KAGVTQTPRYLIKTRGQQVTLSCSPISGHRSVSWYQQTPGQGLQFLFEYFSETQRNKGNFPGRFSGRQFSNSRSEMNVSTLELGDSALYLCASSLVGTGGSGAYTFGSGTRLTVV.

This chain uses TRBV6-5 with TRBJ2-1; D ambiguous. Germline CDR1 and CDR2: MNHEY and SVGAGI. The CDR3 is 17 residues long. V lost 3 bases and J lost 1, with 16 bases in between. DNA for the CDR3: TGTGCCAGCAGTTATTATAGCTATGGGGTATCCTACAATGAGCAGTTCTTC. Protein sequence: CASSYYSYGVSYNEQFF.

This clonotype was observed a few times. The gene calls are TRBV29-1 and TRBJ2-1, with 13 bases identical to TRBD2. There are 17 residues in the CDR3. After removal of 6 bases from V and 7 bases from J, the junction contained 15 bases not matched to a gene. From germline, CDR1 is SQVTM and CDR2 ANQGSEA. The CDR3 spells CSVVAGTSGRAWNEQFF. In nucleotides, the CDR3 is TGCAGCGTCGTTGCAGGAACTAGCGGGAGGGCCTGGAATGAGCAGTTCTTC.

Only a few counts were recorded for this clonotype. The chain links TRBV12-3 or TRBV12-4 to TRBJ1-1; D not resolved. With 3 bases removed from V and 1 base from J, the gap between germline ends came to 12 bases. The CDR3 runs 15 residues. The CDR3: CASSFPSVRNTEAFF. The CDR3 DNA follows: TGTGCCAGCAGTTTCCCTAGCGTCCGGAACACTGAAGCTTTCTTT.

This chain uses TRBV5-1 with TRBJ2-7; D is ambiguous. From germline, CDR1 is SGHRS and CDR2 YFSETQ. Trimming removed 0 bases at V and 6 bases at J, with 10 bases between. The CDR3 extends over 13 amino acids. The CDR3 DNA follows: TGCGCCAGCAGCTTGGAGCTGGGCCCCGAGCAGTACTTC. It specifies CASSLELGPEQYF. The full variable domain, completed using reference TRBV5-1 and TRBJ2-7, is KAGVTQTPRYLIKTRGQQVTLSCSPISGHRSVSWYQQTPGQGLQFLFEYFSETQRNKGNFPGRFSGRQFSNSRSEMNVSTLELGDSALYLCASSLELGPEQYFGPGTRLTVT.

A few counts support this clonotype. The CDR3 here is CATSRDLWPRTDTQYF. In DNA, the CDR3 is TGTGCCACCAGCAGAGATCTTTGGCCCCGAACAGATACGCAGTATTTT. The chain links TRBV15 to TRBJ2-3; D is ambiguous. This CDR3 has 16 amino acids. CDR1 LNHNV and CDR2 YYDKDF come from the germline V gene (reference sequence). The V end was cut by 0 bases, the J end by 3 bases, with 13 bases between.

CDR3 amino acids: CSALRTGRETQYF. The CDR3 DNA follows: TGCAGTGCTCTCAGGACAGGGAGGGAGACCCAGTACTTC. The gene calls are TRBV20-1 and TRBJ2-5; TRBD1 matches at 8 bases. The CDR3 spans 13 residues. Germline CDR1 DFQATT, CDR2 SNEGSKA (reference sequence). After removal of 5 bases from V and 5 bases from J, the junction contained 7 bases not matched to a gene.

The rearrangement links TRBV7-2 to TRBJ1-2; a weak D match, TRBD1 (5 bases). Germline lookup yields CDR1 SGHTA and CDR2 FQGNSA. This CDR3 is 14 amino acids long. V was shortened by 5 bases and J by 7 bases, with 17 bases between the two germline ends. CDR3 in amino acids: CASSRGGGESGYTF. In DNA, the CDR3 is TGTGCCAGCAGCCGAGGCGGGGGAGAGTCTGGCTACACCTTC.

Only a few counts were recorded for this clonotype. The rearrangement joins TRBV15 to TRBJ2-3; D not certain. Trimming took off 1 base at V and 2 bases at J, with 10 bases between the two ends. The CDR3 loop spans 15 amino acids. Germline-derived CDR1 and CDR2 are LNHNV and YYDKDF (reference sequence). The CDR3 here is CATSRVYGPTDTQYF. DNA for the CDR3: TGTGCCACCAGCAGAGTGTACGGGCCCACAGATACGCAGTATTTT.

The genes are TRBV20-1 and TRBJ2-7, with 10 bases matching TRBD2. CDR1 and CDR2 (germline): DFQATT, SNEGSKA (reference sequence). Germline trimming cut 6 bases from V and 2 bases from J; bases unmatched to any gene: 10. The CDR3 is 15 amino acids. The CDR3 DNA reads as TGCAGTGCCCCGATGATAGCGGGGGGTCCCTACGAGCAGTACTTC. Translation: CSAPMIAGGPYEQYF.

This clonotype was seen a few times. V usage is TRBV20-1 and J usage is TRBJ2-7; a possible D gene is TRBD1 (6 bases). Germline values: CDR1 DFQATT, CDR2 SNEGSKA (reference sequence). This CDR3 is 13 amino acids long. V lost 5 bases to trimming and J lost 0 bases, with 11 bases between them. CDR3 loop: CSAYTGSSYEQYF. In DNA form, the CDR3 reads TGCAGTGCTTATACAGGGAGCTCCTACGAGCAGTACTTC.

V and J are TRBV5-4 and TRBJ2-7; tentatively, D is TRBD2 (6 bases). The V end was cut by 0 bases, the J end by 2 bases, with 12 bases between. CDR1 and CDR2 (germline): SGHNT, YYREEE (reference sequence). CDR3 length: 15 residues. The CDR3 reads CASSLVPGAAYEQYF. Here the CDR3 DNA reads TGTGCCAGCAGCTTGGTTCCGGGAGCGGCCTACGAGCAGTACTTC.